This record covers a single T cell receptor (beta chain). TCRdb fed the RT-PCR reads into MiXCR, producing one record per CDR3 protein. The sample comprises hundreds of thousands of distinct CDR3 sequences, approximately 11% of which are singletons, and about an eighth rests with the top ten. This record comes from a study of response to subunit inactivated influenza vaccine. V was trimmed by 5 bases and J by 0 bases, leaving 13 bases between them. The CDR3 totals 15 residues. The germline V gene has CDR1 DFQATT and CDR2 SNEGSKA (reference sequence). The source is a man between 45 and 60 years old who received an inactivated influenza vaccine. This chain joins TRBV20-1 and TRBJ2-2; D is possibly TRBD1 (6 bases). The specimen was PBMCs from blood, collected more than 35 days after vaccination. The CDR3 DNA is TGCAGTGCTCCCTCGGACAGCTCGAACACCGGGGAGCTGTTTTTT. Translating it yields CSAPSDSSNTGELFF.